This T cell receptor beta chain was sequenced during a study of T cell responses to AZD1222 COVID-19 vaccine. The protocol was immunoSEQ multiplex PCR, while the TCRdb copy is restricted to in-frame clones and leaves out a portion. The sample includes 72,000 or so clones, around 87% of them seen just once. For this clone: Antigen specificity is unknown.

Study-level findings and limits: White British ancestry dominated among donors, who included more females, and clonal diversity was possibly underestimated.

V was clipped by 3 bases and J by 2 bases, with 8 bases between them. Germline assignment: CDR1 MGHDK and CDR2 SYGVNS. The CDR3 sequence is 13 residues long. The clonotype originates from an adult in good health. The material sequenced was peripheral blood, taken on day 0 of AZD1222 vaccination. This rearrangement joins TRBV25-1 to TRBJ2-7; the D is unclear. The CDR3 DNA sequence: TGTGCCAGCAGTGATAGGGTCCCCTACGAGCAGTACTTC. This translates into CASSDRVPYEQYF.